These 25 T cell receptor beta chains came from one sample sequenced in a study of blood T cell repertoires in COVID-19. TCRdb's table, derived via immunoSEQ multiplex PCR, lists solely in-frame clones and lacks some. The sample yields some 250,000 clones, 80% to 90% seen once. Input material: PBMCs or T cells enriched from blood (not recorded which). The source is a woman between 50 and 59 years old who had recovered from COVID-19.

CDR3 sequence reads: CASSAGGAGGYEQYF. As DNA, the CDR3 is TGTGCCAGCAGTGCCGGAGGGGCGGGAGGGTACGAGCAGTACTTC. V usage is TRBV27 and J usage is TRBJ2-7; 9 bases align to TRBD2. With V trimmed by 5 bases and J by 4 bases, 9 bases remained unmatched. CDR3 length equals 15 residues. The germline CDR1 and CDR2 sequences are MNHEY and SMNVEV (reference sequence).

This clone was detected once. The rearrangement joins TRBV6-5 to TRBJ1-2, with 7 nucleotides matching TRBD1. This CDR3 has 15 residues. The V segment lost 6 bases and the J segment 3 bases; nucleotides outside the gene matches: 10. Looked up from germline, CDR1 is MNHEY and CDR2 is SVGAGI. The CDR3 nucleotides read TGTGCCAGCAGGGAGGGGGCCTGGGGGTACTATGGCTACACCTTC. Translating it yields CASREGAWGYYGYTF.

The genes are TRBV30 and TRBJ2-1; 10 bases fit TRBD2. The ends lost 3 bases at V and 1 base at J; junction bases unmatched: 12. Per the germline V gene, CDR1 is GTSNPN and CDR2 is SVGIG (reference sequence). The CDR3 has 18 residues. CDR3 DNA sequence: TGTGCCTGGAGAGGACTCCAAAGCGGGAGGGGTTCCTACAATGAGCAGTTCTTC. Translated: CAWRGLQSGRGSYNEQFF.

This clone was observed a handful of times. The chain joins TRBV7-9 to TRBJ2-1; TRBD2 agrees at 13 bases. J gave up 4 bases and V 5 bases, and 8 bases lay outside the gene matches. In germline, CDR1 is SEHNR, CDR2 FQNEAQ (reference sequence). The CDR3 length is 17 residues. CDR3 sequence: CASSQWTSGSSYNEQFF. CDR3 coding DNA: TGTGCCAGCAGCCAATGGACTAGCGGGAGCTCATACAATGAGCAGTTCTTC.

The chain is built from TRBV19 and TRBJ2-1; D gene ambiguous. The CDR3 loop spans 14 amino acids. Germline CDR1 and CDR2: LNHDA and SQIVND (reference sequence). The V end was cut by 7 bases, the J end by 4 bases, with 14 bases between. The CDR3 coding sequence is TGTGCCAGTACCCCCGAGGCTACGTACAATGAGCAGTTCTTC. The encoded protein is CASTPEATYNEQFF.

V is TRBV10-3 and J is TRBJ1-2; a weak D match, TRBD1 (6 bases). The CDR3 consists of 13 residues. CDR1 is ENHRY, CDR2 SYGVKD, per germline. The V end was cut by 4 bases, the J end by 2 bases, with 8 bases between. The CDR3 here is CAISVQGNYGYTF. CDR3 sequence (DNA): TGTGCCATCAGTGTTCAGGGGAACTATGGCTACACCTTC.

The rearrangement joins TRBV5-1 to TRBJ1-1; unclear D gene. The CDR3 is 12 amino acids. Germline assignment: CDR1 SGHRS and CDR2 YFSETQ. V was trimmed by 1 base and J by 4 bases, leaving 5 bases between them. CDR3 sequence (DNA): TGCGCCAGCAGCTTGACGGGCACTGAAGCTTTCTTT. The encoded protein is CASSLTGTEAFF.

This clone was seen only once. The rearrangement links TRBV27 to TRBJ1-2, with 7 bases lining up with TRBD1. Germline V gene sequence: CDR1 MNHEY, CDR2 SMNVEV (reference sequence). With 3 bases clipped from V and 6 bases from J, the junction kept 13 bases outside the gene matches. There are 16 residues in the CDR3. CDR3 nucleotide sequence: TGTGCCAGCAGTTTCAGCCCGAAACAGGGGCCGAATGGCTACACCTTC. It codes for CASSFSPKQGPNGYTF.

J is TRBJ1-5 and V is TRBV28; 7 bases fit TRBD1. The CDR3 loop spans 15 amino acids. Germline CDR1 reads MDHEN; CDR2 reads SYDVKM. V lost 6 bases and J lost 0; bases outside the gene matches: 5. The CDR3 reads CASRVAGGSNQPQHF. The CDR3 coding sequence is TGTGCCAGCAGGGTCGCAGGGGGTAGCAATCAGCCCCAGCATTTT.

The chain is built from TRBV30 and TRBJ1-1, with D possibly matching TRBD1 (5 bases). The CDR3 has 15 residues. Germline V gene sequence: CDR1 GTSNPN, CDR2 SVGIG (reference sequence). V was pared by 4 bases and J by 5 bases, with 20 bases between. The CDR3 is CAWTPGLSFGTEAFF. The CDR3 nucleotides are TGTGCCTGGACCCCGGGACTGTCTTTCGGGACTGAAGCTTTCTTT.

The chain is built from TRBV12-5 and TRBJ1-3; the match to TRBD1 covers 7 bases. This CDR3 is 15 amino acids long. Germline assignment: CDR1 LGHNT and CDR2 FRNRAP. The ends lost 5 bases at V and 2 bases at J; junction bases unmatched: 6. As DNA, the CDR3 is TGTGCTAGTGGTCTGAGGACAGGCCCTGGAAACACCATATATTTT. The encoded protein is CASGLRTGPGNTIYF.

CDR3 in amino acids: CASSQEGGGYQPQHF. The CDR3 DNA reads as TGCGCCAGCAGCCAAGAAGGGGGCGGCTATCAGCCCCAGCATTTT. The chain recombines TRBV4-1 with TRBJ1-5; 7 nucleotides line up with TRBD1. The germline V gene has CDR1 MGHRA and CDR2 YSYEKL. Trimming at V came to 0 bases and at J to 5 bases, leaving 4 bases not matched to a gene. The CDR3 consists of 15 residues.

J is TRBJ2-7 and V is TRBV29-1; unclear D gene. CDR1 is SQVTM and CDR2 is ANQGSEA in the germline V gene. Trimming took 0 bases from V and 5 from J, leaving 8 bases between them. The CDR3 consists of 12 residues. CDR3 coding DNA: TGCAGCGTTGAAGAGGGCAGGAACGAGCAGTACTTC. This translates into CSVEEGRNEQYF.

The CDR3 protein is CASSISIQQVSTDTQYF. CDR3 coding DNA: TGTGCCAGTAGTATAAGTATCCAGCAGGTCAGCACAGATACGCAGTATTTT. V gene TRBV19 combines with J gene TRBJ2-3, with D uncertain. Germline V gives CDR1 LNHDA, CDR2 SQIVND (reference sequence). V dropped 2 bases and J dropped 0 bases, with 15 bases sitting between them. This CDR3 has 17 residues.

This clone was observed once. This chain uses TRBV7-9 with TRBJ1-4; 10 positions agree with TRBD1. J was trimmed by 8 bases and V by 5 bases; bases with no gene match: 8. The CDR3 is 15 residues long. The germline V gene encodes CDR1 SEHNR and CDR2 FQNEAQ (reference sequence). The DNA of the CDR3 is TGTGCCAGCAGCCCTCAGGGACAGGGGAGGGAAAAACTGTTTTTT. Its translation is CASSPQGQGREKLFF. Drawing the rest from reference TRBV7-9 and TRBJ1-4, the complete variable domain is DTGVSQNPRHKITKRGQNVTFRCDPISEHNRLYWYRQTLGQGPEFLTYFQNEAQLEKSRLLSDRFSAERPKGSFSTLEIQRTEQGDSAMYLCASSPQGQGREKLFFGSGTQLSVL.

The chain employs TRBV6-6 and TRBJ1-3, with D possibly being TRBD1 (6 bases). V lost 5 bases and J 0 bases, leaving 17 bases between the germline ends. Germline loops: CDR1 MNHNY, CDR2 SVGAGI (reference sequence). This CDR3 contains 17 residues. CDR3 in DNA: TGTGCCAGCAGTCCCTCAGAGGGGGAGAGCTCTGGAAACACCATATATTTT. It translates to CASSPSEGESSGNTIYF.

Only one count was recorded for this clone. V is TRBV3-1 (or the pseudogene TRBV3-2) and J is TRBJ2-2; 7 nucleotides line up with TRBD1. The V gene's germline CDR1 is LGHDT and CDR2 YNNKEL (reference sequence). This CDR3 is built from 14 residues. V shed 4 bases, J shed 5 bases, and the junction held 4 bases outside the gene matches. The CDR3 sequence is CASSRQGVTGELFF. In DNA, the CDR3 is TGTGCCAGCAGCCGACAGGGCGTAACCGGGGAGCTGTTTTTT.

The chain employs TRBV28 and TRBJ1-3; no reliable D call. The CDR3 runs to 13 residues. Germline V lookup: CDR1 MDHEN, CDR2 SYDVKM. Trimming removed 3 bases from V and 4 bases from J, with 7 bases in between. CDR3 coding DNA: TGTGCCAGCAGTTTGGCAGGCGGAAACACCATATATTTT. Encoded protein: CASSLAGGNTIYF.

The chain carries TRBV7-3 and TRBJ2-2; D is unclear. This CDR3 comprises 13 residues. V was shortened by 3 bases and J by 4 bases, with 6 bases between the two germline ends. The germline gives CDR1 SGHTA, CDR2 FQGTGA. The CDR3 protein is CASSFSSTGELFF. The CDR3 nucleotides are TGTGCCAGCAGCTTTTCTAGCACCGGGGAGCTGTTTTTT. Drawing the rest from reference TRBV7-3 and TRBJ2-2, the complete variable domain is GAGVSQTPSNKVTEKGKYVELRCDPISGHTALYWYRQSLGQGPEFLIYFQGTGAADDSGLPNDRFFAVRPEGSVSTLKIQRTERGDSAVYLCASSFSSTGELFFGEGSRLTVL.

Only one count was recorded for this clone. The chain employs TRBV7-8 and TRBJ2-3; a weak D match, TRBD2 (5 bases). The CDR3 has 14 residues. Trimming cost V 1 base and J 6 bases, with 11 bases left between them. Germline V lookup: CDR1 SGHVS, CDR2 FQNEAQ. The CDR3, as DNA: TGTGCCAGCAGCTTAGTCCTAGCAACGGATACGCAGTATTTT. This sequence encodes CASSLVLATDTQYF.

The chain uses TRBV5-1 and TRBJ2-1; 7 bases are shared with TRBD2. The CDR3 length is 14 residues. The ends lost 2 bases at V and 3 bases at J; junction bases unmatched: 2. Germline CDR1 and CDR2: SGHRS and YFSETQ. DNA of the CDR3: TGCGCCAGCAGCTTAGGCGGGAGCTACAATGAGCAGTTCTTC. It specifies CASSLGGSYNEQFF.

This chain uses TRBV28 with TRBJ1-2; no reliable D call. Germline loops: CDR1 MDHEN, CDR2 SYDVKM. Trimming shortened V by 6 bases and J by 0 bases, and 11 bases separated the two germline ends. The CDR3 totals 14 residues. The CDR3 loop is CASSPTGTNYGYTF. CDR3 DNA sequence: TGTGCCAGCAGCCCAACCGGGACTAACTATGGCTACACCTTC.

In its sample, this clone was seen a few times. The chain has TRBV3-1 (or the pseudogene TRBV3-2) and TRBJ2-7, with 8 bases that match TRBD2. There are 16 residues in the CDR3. Trimming took 5 bases from V and 0 from J; bases not matched to a gene: 9. Germline CDR1 reads LGHDT; CDR2 reads YNNKEL (reference sequence). The CDR3 region is CASSSAGGIYSYEQYF. The CDR3 DNA reads TGTGCCAGCAGCTCCGCGGGGGGCATATACTCCTACGAGCAGTACTTC.

The rearrangement joins TRBV7-9 to TRBJ2-1, with TRBD2 identical over 7 bases. The germline V gene has CDR1 SEHNR and CDR2 FQNEAQ (reference sequence). V trimming: 7 bases; J trimming: 8 bases; junction bases outside the gene matches: 17. This CDR3 has 16 residues. The CDR3 DNA reads TGTGCCAGCAACCCCCCCGGTTGGGGCGGGAGCCATGAGCAGTTCTTC. It specifies CASNPPGWGGSHEQFF.

The chain is built from TRBV27 and TRBJ2-1, with 9 bases aligning to TRBD2. V was clipped by 6 bases and J by 7 bases; unmatched bases: 7. This CDR3 region has 14 residues. Germline V gene lookup returns CDR1 MNHEY and CDR2 SMNVEV (reference sequence). In nucleotides, the CDR3 is TGTGCCAGCAGAGTTGGCGGGAGGGTGAATGAGCAGTTCTTC. Translating it yields CASRVGGRVNEQFF.